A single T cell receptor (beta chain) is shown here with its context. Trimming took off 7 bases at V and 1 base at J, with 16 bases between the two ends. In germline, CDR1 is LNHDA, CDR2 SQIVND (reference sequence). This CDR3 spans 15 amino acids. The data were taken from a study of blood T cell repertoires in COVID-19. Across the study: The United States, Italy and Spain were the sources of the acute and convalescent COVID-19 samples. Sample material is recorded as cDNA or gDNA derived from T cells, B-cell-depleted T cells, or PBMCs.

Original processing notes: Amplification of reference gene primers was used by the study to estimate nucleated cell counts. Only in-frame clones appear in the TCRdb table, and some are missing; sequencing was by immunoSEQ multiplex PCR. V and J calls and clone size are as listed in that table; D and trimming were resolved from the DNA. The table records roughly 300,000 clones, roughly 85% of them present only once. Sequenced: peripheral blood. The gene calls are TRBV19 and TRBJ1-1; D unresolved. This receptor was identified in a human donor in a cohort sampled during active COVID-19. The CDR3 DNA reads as TGTGCCAGTAAATTTAACGGGAATGAGAACACTGAAGCTTTCTTT. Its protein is CASKFNGNENTEAFF.